Listed here are 24 T cell receptor beta chains from one sample, sequenced in a study of lymphopenia after photon versus proton radiotherapy (dated by TCRdb to about 2019). Library construction relied on the immunoSEQ multiplex PCR assay. The table comes from immuneACCESS by way of TCRdb, which keeps in-frame sequences with V and J called. Part of the clones is missing from these tables; in studies checked, under half for an unresolved V gene and the rest for unknown reasons. The sample table shows 55,000 to 70,000 clones, and 86% are seen once. Jointly, the top ten make up around 2.1% of the sample. Material: peripheral blood, obtained from a patient treated with photon-based radiotherapy. These receptors all stem from a man aged 35-49 years with gastric cancer.

This chain connects TRBV5-1 to TRBJ2-7; 7 bases line up with TRBD1. Looked up from germline, CDR1 is SGHRS and CDR2 is YFSETQ. The CDR3 is 13 residues long. V lost 4 bases to trimming and J lost 3 bases; unmatched junction nucleotides: 4. This chain's CDR3 is CASSPRTGYEQYF. The CDR3 DNA sequence: TGCGCCAGCAGCCCCCGGACAGGCTACGAGCAGTACTTC.

The gene calls are TRBV19 and TRBJ2-5; D is ambiguous. Between the trimmed V and J ends, which lost 5 bases and 1 base, there was a span of 8 bases. The CDR3 spans 13 residues. Germline V gene lookup returns CDR1 LNHDA and CDR2 SQIVND (reference sequence). The CDR3 nucleotides are TGTGCCAGTAGTCGAGTATTCCAAGAGACCCAGTACTTC. This encodes CASSRVFQETQYF.

The CDR3 bases are TGTGCCTGGAGTACGGGACAGTCTCAGAAGACCCAGTACTTC. This encodes CAWSTGQSQKTQYF. The chain couples TRBV30 to TRBJ2-5; 7 bases match TRBD1. The CDR3 loop spans 14 amino acids. Germline-derived CDR1 and CDR2 are GTSNPN and SVGIG (reference sequence). The trim removed 2 bases at V and 6 bases at J, leaving 9 bases unmatched.

This rearrangement joins TRBV5-1 to TRBJ1-3, with D tentatively TRBD1 (6 bases). The CDR3 totals 14 residues. Germline CDR1 and CDR2: SGHRS and YFSETQ. V dropped 4 bases and J dropped 4 bases, with 12 bases sitting between them. The CDR3 sequence is CASSAPGQGNTIYF. DNA of the CDR3: TGCGCCAGCAGCGCCCCGGGACAAGGAAACACCATATATTTT.

The chain has TRBV5-4 and TRBJ1-4; TRBD1 matches at 7 bases. The V gene's germline CDR1 is SGHNT and CDR2 YYREEE (reference sequence). CDR3 length equals 15 residues. V dropped 3 bases and J dropped 8; count of bases not matched to a gene: 10. The CDR3 sequence is CASSSSQGTSEKLFF. The CDR3 coding sequence is TGTGCCAGCAGCTCCTCACAGGGGACGAGCGAAAAACTGTTTTTT. Using reference TRBV5-4 and TRBJ1-4 for the parts outside the CDR3, the full variable domain is ETGVTQSPTHLIKTRGQQVTLRCSSQSGHNTVSWYQQALGQGPQFIFQYYREEENGRGNFPPRFSGLQFPNYSSELNVNALELDDSALYLCASSSSQGTSEKLFFGSGTQLSVL.

In this sample, this clone turned up once. The chain couples TRBV9 to TRBJ2-2; perhaps TRBD1 as D (5 bases). Deletions cut 2 bases from V and 5 bases from J, with 13 bases between. The CDR3 extends over 15 amino acids. Germline V gene sequence: CDR1 SGDLS, CDR2 YYNGEE. CDR3 residues: CASSVSQGRTGELFF. CDR3 nucleotides: TGTGCCAGCAGCGTTAGTCAGGGCCGGACCGGGGAGCTGTTTTTT.

The chain combines TRBV2 with TRBJ2-7; perhaps D is TRBD1 or TRBD2 (5 bases each). The CDR3 sequence is 14 residues long. CDR1 SNHLY and CDR2 FYNNEI come from the germline V gene. Trimming cost V 4 bases and J 5 bases, with 15 bases left between them. CDR3 amino acids: CASSAILDRDEQYF. In DNA form, the CDR3 reads TGTGCCAGCAGTGCAATACTAGACAGAGACGAGCAGTACTTC.

This rearrangement joins TRBV13 to TRBJ2-5, with unresolved D. CDR1 is PRHDT, CDR2 FYEKMQ, per germline (reference sequence). The CDR3 length is 11 residues. V was clipped by 7 bases and J by 5 bases, with 8 bases between them. In DNA form, the CDR3 reads TGTGCCAGCACCAACGGGGAGACCCAGTACTTC. This sequence encodes CASTNGETQYF.

The chain links TRBV10-2 to TRBJ2-5; 9 bases are shared with TRBD1. CDR1 and CDR2 from the germline V gene are WSHSY and SAAADI. The CDR3 is 15 residues long. With 9 bases clipped from V and 2 bases from J, the junction kept 10 bases outside the gene matches. The CDR3 DNA reads TGCGCCAGTACGACCCCCGGGACAGGGCAAGAGACCCAGTACTTC. Amino acids: CASTTPGTGQETQYF.

J is TRBJ1-6 and V is TRBV5-6, with 9 bases fitting TRBD1. Germline-derived CDR1 and CDR2 are SGHDT and YYEEEE. CDR3 length: 14 residues. V shed 4 bases and J 13 bases; nucleotides not matched to a gene: 9. CDR3 protein: CASSRGDRVMPLHF. The DNA for the CDR3 is TGTGCCAGCAGCCGAGGGGACAGGGTGATGCCCCTCCACTTT.

V gene TRBV19 combines with J gene TRBJ1-5; weak D call: TRBD1 (5 bases). With 1 base removed from V and 0 bases from J, the gap between germline ends came to 10 bases. The CDR3 spans 16 residues. Germline V gene data show CDR1 as LNHDA and CDR2 as SQIVND (reference sequence). CDR3 amino acids: CASSIAGGYSNQPQHF. CDR3 DNA: TGTGCCAGTAGTATAGCGGGGGGGTATAGCAATCAGCCCCAGCATTTT.

This clone was detected once. The chain employs TRBV19 and TRBJ2-4; D remains ambiguous. This CDR3 comprises 16 residues. From germline, CDR1 is LNHDA and CDR2 SQIVND (reference sequence). V was shortened by 10 bases and J by 1 base, with 20 bases between the two germline ends. The CDR3 sequence: CANTPDANEAKNIQYF. The CDR3 coding sequence is TGTGCCAATACCCCGGACGCCAACGAGGCCAAAAACATTCAGTACTTC. Looking up the rest from reference TRBV19 and TRBJ2-4 gives the full variable domain: DGGITQSPKYLFRKEGQNVTLSCEQNLNHDAMYWYRQDPGQGLRLIYYSQIVNDFQKGDIAEGYSVSREKKESFPLTVTSAQKNPTAFYLCANTPDANEAKNIQYFGAGTRLSVL.

This chain connects TRBV18 to TRBJ2-3; TRBD2 matches at 11 bases. This CDR3 region has 15 residues. The germline gives CDR1 KGHSH, CDR2 LQKENI. After removal of 5 bases from V and 2 bases from J, the junction contained 3 bases not matched to a gene. Here the CDR3 DNA reads TGTGCCAGCTCAGTGACTAGCGGGGACACAGATACGCAGTATTTT. It translates to CASSVTSGDTDTQYF.

This clone was seen a single time. The rearrangement links TRBV7-2 to TRBJ2-2; the D gene could be TRBD1 or TRBD2 (5 bases each). This CDR3 contains 16 residues. CDR1 SGHTA and CDR2 FQGNSA come from the germline V gene. V was shortened by 5 bases and J by 4 bases, with 17 bases between the two germline ends. The CDR3 sequence: CASSLMTVRGTGELFF. The CDR3 DNA is TGTGCCAGCAGCCTAATGACAGTTCGGGGCACCGGGGAGCTGTTTTTT.

In its sample, this clone was seen a few times. The chain links TRBV2 to TRBJ1-5; 11 nucleotides match TRBD1. Unmatched junction bases numbered 1, after V lost 4 bases and J lost 2 bases. Germline V gene data show CDR1 as SNHLY and CDR2 as FYNNEI. This CDR3 has 15 residues. CDR3 loop: CASSGDRGGNQPQHF. Here the CDR3 DNA reads TGTGCCAGCAGTGGGGACAGGGGGGGCAATCAGCCCCAGCATTTT.

This clone was seen a handful of times. The chain couples TRBV11-3 to TRBJ2-3, with D perhaps matching TRBD1 (5 bases). Deletions cut 3 bases from V and 2 bases from J, with 15 bases between. Per germline, CDR1 SGHNT and CDR2 YENEEA. CDR3 length: 16 residues. The DNA for the CDR3 is TGTGCCAGCAGCTTCTCCCCCTCAGGGAACACAGATACGCAGTATTTT. Its translation: CASSFSPSGNTDTQYF. The full variable domain, completed using reference TRBV11-3 and TRBJ2-3, is EAGVVQSPRYKIIEKKQPVAFWCNPISGHNTLYWYLQNLGQGPELLIRYENEEAVDDSQLPKDRFSAERLKGVDSTLKIQPAELGDSAVYLCASSFSPSGNTDTQYFGPGTRLTVL.

The chain combines TRBV6-1 with TRBJ1-2, with 8 bases identical to TRBD1. The CDR3 covers 14 residues. Germline V CDR1 and CDR2: MNHNS, SASEGT. With 6 bases clipped from V and 4 bases from J, the junction kept 7 bases outside the gene matches. The chain's CDR3 is CASRSGTGSYGYTF. Written as DNA, the CDR3 is TGTGCCAGCAGATCCGGGACAGGTTCCTATGGCTACACCTTC.

The DNA of the CDR3 is TGCAGCGTTGAGGGGGTGGGCAGGGGTCTCTATGGCTACACCTTC. It encodes CSVEGVGRGLYGYTF. The chain carries TRBV29-1 and TRBJ1-2; D possibly corresponds to TRBD1 (6 bases). CDR3 length: 15 amino acids. Deletions cut 3 bases from V and 4 bases from J, with 18 bases between. Germline CDR1 SQVTM, CDR2 ANQGSEA.

The genes are TRBV6-4 and TRBJ2-3; possibly TRBD1 for D (6 bases). The germline gives CDR1 MRHNA, CDR2 SNTAGT. The CDR3 totals 14 residues. The V gene lost 10 bases and the J gene lost 4 bases, with 18 bases spanning the gap. The CDR3 reads CATYRERAADTQYF. The CDR3 DNA sequence: TGTGCCACCTACAGGGAAAGGGCTGCAGATACGCAGTATTTT.

V is TRBV7-2 and J is TRBJ1-1; no clear D. The CDR3 runs to 13 residues. V gave up 5 bases and J gave up 0 bases, with 7 bases separating them. Germline V gene data show CDR1 as SGHTA and CDR2 as FQGNSA. CDR3: CASSENMNTEAFF. In nucleotides, the CDR3 is TGTGCCAGCAGCGAGAACATGAACACTGAAGCTTTCTTT.

V gene TRBV19 combines with J gene TRBJ2-7, with D perhaps matching TRBD1 or TRBD2 (5 bases each). The CDR3 extends over 15 amino acids. Trimming cost V 5 bases and J 0 bases, with 14 bases left between them. The V gene's germline CDR1 is LNHDA and CDR2 SQIVND (reference sequence). CDR3 in DNA: TGTGCCAGTAGTCCTCGGGCAGGGAGCTCCTACGAGCAGTACTTC. Encoded protein: CASSPRAGSSYEQYF.

The chain links TRBV7-9 to TRBJ2-7; 7 bases match TRBD2. V trimming: 3 bases; J trimming: 6 bases; junction bases outside the gene matches: 11. Germline V lookup: CDR1 SEHNR, CDR2 FQNEAQ (reference sequence). The CDR3 is 15 amino acids. This CDR3 is CASSLGYGGSSEQYF. The CDR3 nucleotides read TGTGCCAGCAGCTTGGGGTACGGGGGGTCAAGCGAGCAGTACTTC.

The chain combines TRBV25-1 with TRBJ1-1; no definite D call. Germline lookup yields CDR1 MGHDK and CDR2 SYGVNS. The CDR3 spans 12 residues. Between the trimmed V and J ends, which lost 4 bases and 5 bases, there was a span of 8 bases. The CDR3 sequence: CASSVGRTEAFF. CDR3 sequence (DNA): TGTGCCAGCAGTGTTGGCCGGACTGAAGCTTTCTTT.

CDR3 sequence (DNA): TGTGCCAGCAGCTTCCCGCGGACAGGTGCGGGGGATGAGCAGTTCTTC. It translates to CASSFPRTGAGDEQFF. The chain has TRBV5-4 and TRBJ2-1, with D tentatively TRBD1 or TRBD2 (7 bases each). The length of the CDR3 is 16 residues. CDR1 and CDR2 (germline): SGHNT, YYREEE (reference sequence). V lost 2 bases and J 8 bases, leaving 20 bases between the germline ends.